This T cell receptor beta chain was sequenced in a study of regulatory T cells in long-lasting Graves disease (dated by TCRdb to the early 2020s). With respect to the entire study: In the newly diagnosed Graves' disease group, patients had been taking antithyroid drugs for less than 3 months. This study used TCR sequencing and RNA sequencing of peripheral blood to compare persistent Graves' disease patients against newly diagnosed Graves' disease patients. The study was registered as a clinical trial and conducted in China. A total of around 35 samples were covered by TCR sequencing, comprising around 13 persistent and around 20 newly diagnosed Graves' disease patients.

Library preparation employed multiplex PCR. The listed sequencing device is Illumina HiSeq 4000. TCR beta libraries were built with iRepertoire HTBI primers and Arm-PCR amplification of CDR3 regions. PCR products were gel purified before sequencing. As for how the authors treated the data: Gene usage analysis of CDR3 amino acid clonotypes used the 60 to 75 TRBV and about 14 TRBJ segments found across samples. COPE and FqMerger were used to merge the filtered high-quality paired reads into contigs. BLAST was used to align contigs to IMGT TRBV, TRBD and TRBJ reference genes, with CDR3 defined following IMGT. Any clonotype with a frequency above 0.1% was classified as a highly expanded clone. Shannon entropy served as the measure of repertoire diversity, while the Gini coefficient captured V-J evenness. Clonotypes shared by more than one individual were considered public. In TCRdb, the public reads were trimmed at Q25 with fastp and aligned with MiXCR, with productive beta chains retained. Identical CDR3 protein sequences are pooled into one entry, listed with their most common genes and DNA. It is TCRdb's table, rather than the study itself, that gives the V and J calls and clone size. This sample gives 350,000 to 450,000 distinct CDR3 sequences in total; approximately 15% of them show up just once. The ten largest account for roughly 8% of the sample.

Paper-wide results and their limitations: TRBV28, TRBJ1-2 and TRBJ2-5 were preferentially used in persistent disease, while TRBV20-1 and TRBJ2-1 were favored in newly diagnosed disease. Persistent patients shared more public clonotypes among themselves (around 3,000) than newly diagnosed patients did (approximately 970). Only peripheral blood was studied, because thyroid tissue, the primary lesion, was inaccessible. Persistent Graves' disease patients showed lower TCR Shannon entropy and fewer highly expanded clones than newly diagnosed patients, suggesting clonal expansion. As a limitation, the authors acknowledged that the small sample size may reduce accuracy. Sequencing and analysis were limited to the TCR beta chain.

This clonotype was detected many times. Its specific antigen is unknown. Qualities for individual bases were not recorded, and no much larger clone is one base off. This specimen's time point label, per the study, means: newly diagnosed GD, antithyroid drugs for less than 3 months. RNA was extracted from PBMCs in TRIzol for both TCR sequencing and RNA sequencing. Graves' disease was diagnosed according to American Thyroid Association guidelines. Recruitment of patients was carried out at an endocrinology department in Xi'an, China. From each patient, around 9.3 milliliters of peripheral blood was collected into an EDTA anticoagulant tube. Ficoll Paque Plus density gradient separation was used to isolate PBMCs, and no further T cell sorting was performed. An Agilent 2100 Bioanalyzer and agarose gel were used to assess RNA quality, and a NanoDrop 2000 was used to measure RNA concentration. The cysteine opens and the phenylalanine closes a CDR3 of 14 amino acids. Just the 42-base CDR3 DNA is kept, in frame starting at base 1. CDR1 SGHTA and CDR2 FQGNSA were looked up in the germline V gene. The junction carries 12 bases between V and J, which are trimmed by 1 base and 6 bases respectively.

These same data were also listed under a study on T cells in Graves' hyperthyroidism and ophthalmopathy. The second study also describes: A patient counted as having stable Graves' hyperthyroidism if no progression to ophthalmopathy occurred over 18 months of follow-up. Hyperthyroidism patients were aged 18 to 65 years and newly diagnosed, with disease duration of less than 2 months. Patients with uncontrolled infections, other autoimmune diseases, pregnancy or lactation were excluded. Diagnoses were based on clinical symptoms, serum thyroxine and TRAb, thyroid ultrasound and orbital computed tomography. The first round of RT-PCR for the TCR CDR3 was performed with the HTBI primer set and the Qiagen OneStep RT-PCR kit. Most expanded thyroid clonotypes (frequency above 0.001) were also detected in blood, a finding suggesting that blood repertoires may reflect thyroid immune responses. Ophthalmopathy was separated from stable hyperthyroidism by a 13 V-J signature model, with 87.88% sensitivity and approximately 81% specificity obtained in cross-validation and 80%/75% obtained in testing. In validation, progression to ophthalmopathy was predicted by the model with 70.59% sensitivity and roughly 72% specificity, a median of 6.5 months before onset. TCR V-J signatures able to tell the groups apart were searched for in a discovery cohort of 90 to 100 patients, of whom around 43 had Graves' ophthalmopathy and more than 55 had stable Graves' hyperthyroidism. An independent validation cohort of around 19 hyperthyroidism patients and 17 patients who later progressed to ophthalmopathy tested prospective prediction of ophthalmopathy. The 75 to 100 discovery patients were randomly split 7:3 into training and test sets. Thyroid tissue and blood T-cell repertoires from six Graves' hyperthyroidism patients were also compared in the study. Once sampling was done, hyperthyroidism patients were given methimazole at a starting dose of 30 mg daily, whereas ophthalmopathy patients were given high-dose intravenous methylprednisolone. The libraries were constructed in a second round of multiplex PCR and then size-selected and purified. The libraries were sequenced on an Illumina HiSeq2000 using paired-end 100 bp reads. SOAPnuke was used to process the raw data, throwing out any read that contained adapters or uncalled bases, had a mean Phred below 15, or lacked an exact constant-primer or identifier match. COPE v1.2.5 was used to merge high-quality paired reads, and clonotypes were defined as unique nucleotide sequences. Clonotypes were aligned to IMGT TRBV, TRBD and TRBJ reference segments using MiTCR v1.1. Only V-J combinations with frequency above 0.0001, covering about 99% of repertoires, were analysed. A TCS score was defined as the ratio between F50 (clonal expansion) and ExV (chaos), using BLOSUM62-based TCRdist between CDR3 peptides within each V-J. Welch's t-statistics and random forest reduced 450 to 600 V-J features to roughly 13, which were used in a naive Bayes classifier (R e1071). Sample size was not statistically predetermined, and investigators were not blinded to group allocation. According to the paper, TCR Vbeta CDR3 sequencing was carried out on 120 to 150 peripheral blood samples, which came from around 43 ophthalmopathy, 70 to 80 hyperthyroidism and approximately 17 progressor patients.

The source of this sequence is a woman between 40 and 50 years old with Graves disease. Donor details come from another sample of the same person, matched by shared clones. This chain is built from TRBV7-2 and TRBJ1-2, with the D gene not clear enough to name. The source material was peripheral blood mononuclear cells (PBMCs), sampled at new diagnosis, from a patient treated with antithyroid drugs. The nucleotide sequence reads as follows: TGTGCCAGCAGCTTAGAGGGCAGAACGGATGGCTACACCTTC. Its protein reads: CASSLEGRTDGYTF.